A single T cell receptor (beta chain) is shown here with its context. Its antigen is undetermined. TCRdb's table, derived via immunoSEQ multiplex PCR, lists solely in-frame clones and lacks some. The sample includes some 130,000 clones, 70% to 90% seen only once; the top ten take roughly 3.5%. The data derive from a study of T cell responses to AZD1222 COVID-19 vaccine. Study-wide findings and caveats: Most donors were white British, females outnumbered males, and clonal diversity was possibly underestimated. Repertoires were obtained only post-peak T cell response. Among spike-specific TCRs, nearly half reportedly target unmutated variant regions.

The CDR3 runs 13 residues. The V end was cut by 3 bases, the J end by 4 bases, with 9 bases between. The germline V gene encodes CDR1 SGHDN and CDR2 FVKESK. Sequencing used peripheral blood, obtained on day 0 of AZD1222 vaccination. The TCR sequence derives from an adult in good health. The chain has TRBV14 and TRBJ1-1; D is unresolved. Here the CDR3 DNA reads TGTGCCAGCAGCCAGGACCTAGTCACTGAAGCTTTCTTT. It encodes CASSQDLVTEAFF.